In its sample, the clone carrying this T cell receptor (beta chain) was seen a few times. The data were obtained in a study of HIV-infected patients and healthy controls. A single record per CDR3 protein comes from TCRdb applying MiXCR to the 5' RACE reads. The table has about 67,000 distinct CDR3 sequences, roughly 16% seen once. CDR3 size: 14 residues. V gave up 3 bases and J gave up 9 bases, with 12 bases separating them. CDR1 is SGHTA, CDR2 FQGTGA, per germline. Sequenced: CD4+ T cells from blood. This receptor was obtained from a human donor in good health. V gene TRBV7-3 combines with J gene TRBJ1-6; TRBD1 might be the D (6 bases). CDR3 residues: CASSFGGEGSPLHF. The CDR3 DNA is TGTGCCAGCAGCTTTGGGGGCGAGGGTTCACCCCTCCACTTT. The complete variable domain, with remaining parts taken from reference TRBV7-3 and TRBJ1-6, reads GAGVSQTPSNKVTEKGKYVELRCDPISGHTALYWYRQSLGQGPEFLIYFQGTGAADDSGLPNDRFFAVRPEGSVSTLKIQRTERGDSAVYLCASSFGGEGSPLHFGNGTRLTVT.